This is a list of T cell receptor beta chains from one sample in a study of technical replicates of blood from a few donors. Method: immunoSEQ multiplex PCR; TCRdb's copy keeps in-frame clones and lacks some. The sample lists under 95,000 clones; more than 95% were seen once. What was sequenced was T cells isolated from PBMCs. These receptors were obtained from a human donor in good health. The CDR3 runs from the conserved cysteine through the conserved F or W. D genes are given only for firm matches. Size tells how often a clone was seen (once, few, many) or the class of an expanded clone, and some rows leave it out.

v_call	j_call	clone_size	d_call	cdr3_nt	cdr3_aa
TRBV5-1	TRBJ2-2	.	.	TGCGCCAGCAGCTCAACAGGTTACACCGGGGAGCTGTTTTTT	CASSSTGYTGELFF
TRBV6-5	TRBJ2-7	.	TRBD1	TGTGCCAGCAGTTACGGGACAGAGGCCTACGAGCAGTACTTC	CASSYGTEAYEQYF
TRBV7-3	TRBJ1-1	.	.	TGTGCCAGCAGCTTATGGGAGCGAACTGAAGCTTTCTTT	CASSLWERTEAFF
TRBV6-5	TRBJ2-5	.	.	TGTGCCAGCAGTTACCCCCCGGAGACCCAGTACTTC	CASSYPPETQYF
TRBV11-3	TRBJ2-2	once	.	TGTGCCAGCAGCTTAGGAGTCGCCGGGGAGCTGTTTTTT	CASSLGVAGELFF
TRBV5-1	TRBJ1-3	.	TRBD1	TGCGCCAGCAGCTTGGGGGACAGGGGAAACACCATATATTTT	CASSLGDRGNTIYF
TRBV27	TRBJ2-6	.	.	TGTGCCAGCAGGGACGACAGCTCTGGGGCCAACGTCCTGACTTTC	CASRDDSSGANVLTF
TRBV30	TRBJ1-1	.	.	TGTGCGCGGGGGAGGGGGAACACTGAAGCTTTCTTT	CARGRGNTEAFF
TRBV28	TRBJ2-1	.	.	TGTGCCAGCAGTCCCCCCGAACGGTTGGTGTTCTTC	CASSPPERLVFF
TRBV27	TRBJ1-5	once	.	TGTGCCAGCAGTTCTTATAGCAATCAGCCCCAGCATTTT	CASSSYSNQPQHF
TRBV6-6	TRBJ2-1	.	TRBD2	TGTGCCAGCAGCTCGACCGTCGCGGGAGCTAATGAGCAGTTCTTC	CASSSTVAGANEQFF
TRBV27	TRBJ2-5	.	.	TGTGCCAGCAGTTTAGGGTCGGAGTACCAAGAGACCCAGTACTTC	CASSLGSEYQETQYF
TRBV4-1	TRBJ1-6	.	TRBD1	TGCGCCAGCAGCTCCGGGACAGGGTTATCACCCCTCCACTTT	CASSSGTGLSPLHF
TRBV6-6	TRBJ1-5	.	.	TGTGCCAGCACCTCTGACAGAAACCCTAATCAGCCCCAGCATTTT	CASTSDRNPNQPQHF
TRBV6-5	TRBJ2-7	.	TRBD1	TGTGCCAGCAGCTATCGGGACAGACTAGAGCAGTACTTC	CASSYRDRLEQYF
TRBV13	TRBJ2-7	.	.	TGTGCCAGCCGACACCTAAGCTCCTACGAGCAGTACTTC	CASRHLSSYEQYF